This paragraph reports one T cell receptor (beta chain). This sample was taken from a study of cytomegalovirus exposure and HLA in healthy donors. The PCR employed 60 Vbeta primers together with 13 Jbeta primers. The assay was immunoSEQ multiplex PCR, and TCRdb's table has in-frame clones only and misses some. The sample contains about 190,000 clones, more than 80% of which appear only once. Deletions cut 5 bases from V and 1 base from J, with 10 bases between. Germline CDR1 is SGHDT and CDR2 is YYEEEE. There are 14 residues in the CDR3. Unrecorded immune exposures were likely, despite nominal health at sampling.

The sample was PBMCs. The source is a woman aged 50 to 60 in good health and CMV-seropositive. This chain uses TRBV5-6 with TRBJ1-5, with a tentative D call TRBD1 (6 bases). CDR3 region: CASSPRGSNQPQHF. Here the CDR3 DNA reads TGTGCCAGCAGTCCCAGGGGAAGCAATCAGCCCCAGCATTTT.